Listed below are T cell receptor beta chains from one sample, sequenced in a study of OX40 agonist ivuxolimab in advanced cancers. Data came from immunoSEQ multiplex PCR; TCRdb stores just in-frame clones and leaves some out. Found here are nearly 110,000 clones, approximately 90% of them singletons; the top ten hold around 1.2%. The sequencing here drew on CD4+ or CD8+ T cells sorted from blood, taken in a trial of the OX40 agonist ivuxolimab. The receptors derive from an adult with an advanced solid tumor such as melanoma, head and neck, liver or kidney cancer. Each CDR3 is given with its conserved first and last residue. The order of the fields is J gene, V gene, D gene, clone size, CDR3 DNA, CDR3 protein. A D gene is named only where the DNA matches it firmly. Clone sizes are given selectively: once, few, many, or a class where the clone is expanded.

TRBJ2-5,TRBV5-1,NA,NA,TGCGCCAGCGACTCTGGAGGGGGAAGTGAGACCCAGTACTTC,CASDSGGGSETQYF
TRBJ2-3,TRBV9,TRBD2,few,TGTGCCAGCAGCTTGGGGACTAGTGGGCTCACAGATACGCAGTATTTT,CASSLGTSGLTDTQYF
TRBJ2-7,TRBV28,TRBD2,NA,TGTGCCAGCAGTGGGGGAGGGTGGCTAGCGGAGATAGATTACGAGCAGTACTTC,CASSGGGWLAEIDYEQYF
TRBJ2-1,TRBV4-1,NA,NA,TGCGCCAGCAGCCAAAAAGCGAGCTCCTACAATGAGCAGTTCTTC,CASSQKASSYNEQFF
TRBJ1-1,TRBV11-2,TRBD1,NA,TGTGCCAGCAGCCAAAGAACTCGAGGACAGGATCCTTATCAAGCTTTCTTT,CASSQRTRGQDPYQAFF
TRBJ1-1,TRBV9,TRBD1,NA,TGTGCCAGCAGCGGTTACCGGGACAGCAAACGGGACCTTGAAGCTTTCTTT,CASSGYRDSKRDLEAFF
TRBJ2-1,TRBV27,TRBD2,NA,TGTGCCAGCAGTTTACTAATAGGACTAGCGGCGAGTGAGCAGTTCTTC,CASSLLIGLAASEQFF
TRBJ2-1,TRBV19,NA,NA,TGTGCCAGTAGTATTATTTTGGGTTTCCCGTACAATGAGCAGTTCTTC,CASSIILGFPYNEQFF
TRBJ2-2,TRBV6-5,NA,NA,TGTGCCAGCAGTTACCGGATCCCGAACACCGGGGAGCTGTTTTTT,CASSYRIPNTGELFF
TRBJ1-5,TRBV18,TRBD1,NA,TGTGCCAGCTCACCGGGACAGGGGAGTCAGCCCCAGCATTTT,CASSPGQGSQPQHF
TRBJ1-5,TRBV7-3,NA,NA,TGTGCCAGCAGCTTAGGGCCAGGGCCAGGGCAGCCCCAGCATTTT,CASSLGPGPGQPQHF
TRBJ2-7,TRBV5-8,TRBD2,few,TGTGCCAGCAGCTCCCTACGGGGGGGGAATGACTACGAGCAGTACTTC,CASSSLRGGNDYEQYF
TRBJ1-2,TRBV23-1,NA,NA,TGCGCCAGCAGTCAATCGAGGGCCGAGGGAGACTATGGCTACACCTTC,CASSQSRAEGDYGYTF
TRBJ2-7,TRBV11-2,TRBD2,NA,TGTGCCAGCAGCTTAGGGGGGACTAGCGGGAGAAGCTACGAGCAGTACTTC,CASSLGGTSGRSYEQYF
TRBJ1-1,TRBV5-1,NA,NA,TGCGCCAGCAGGGAAGGCAGACTAAACACTGAAGCTTTCTTT,CASREGRLNTEAFF
TRBJ2-4,TRBV5-4,TRBD1,NA,TGTGCCAGCAGCTCGGGGACAGGGTGGGGGAACATTCAGTACTTC,CASSSGTGWGNIQYF
TRBJ2-7,TRBV27,NA,NA,TGTGCCAGCCGAACCCCTAGGCAAGGATACGAGCAGTACTTC,CASRTPRQGYEQYF
TRBJ1-1,TRBV10-3,NA,NA,TGTGCCATCAGTCCGTCCTACTTAATGAACACTGAAGCTTTCTTT,CAISPSYLMNTEAFF
TRBJ1-2,TRBV12-5,NA,NA,TGTGCTAGTGGTTTGGTACTCAGGGTTCATGGCTACACCTTC,CASGLVLRVHGYTF
TRBJ1-2,TRBV28,NA,NA,TGTGCCAGCAGTTTAATGTCAGGCCGTGGCTACACCTTC,CASSLMSGRGYTF
TRBJ2-4,TRBV14,TRBD1,once,TGTGCCAGCAGCCAAACAGGGGGAGCCAAAAACATTCAGTACTTC,CASSQTGGAKNIQYF
TRBJ2-2,TRBV10-3,NA,NA,TGTGCCATCAGTGATGGGGCCCGGATGAGGGGCGGGGAGCTGTTTTTT,CAISDGARMRGGELFF
TRBJ2-7,TRBV7-3,TRBD1,once,TGTGCCAGCAGCCCCCGGACAGGGGGTATCCACGAGCAGTACTTC,CASSPRTGGIHEQYF
TRBJ2-7,TRBV9,NA,NA,TGTGCCAGCAGCGTTTATCTTTACTCCTACGAGCAGTACTTC,CASSVYLYSYEQYF
TRBJ1-2,TRBV28,NA,NA,TGTGCCAGCAGGCGGGCGGGACTGTCCTATGGCTACACCTTC,CASRRAGLSYGYTF
TRBJ1-5,TRBV10-3,NA,NA,TGTGCCACATCGCCTTCGGACAGCAATCAGCCCCAGCATTTT,CATSPSDSNQPQHF
TRBJ2-5,TRBV5-1,NA,once,TGCGCCAGCAGCCCTAGTTCAGAGACCCAGTACTTC,CASSPSSETQYF
TRBJ2-1,TRBV5-1,TRBD2,NA,TGCGCCAGCAGCTTAGGGGGACTAGCAATCGATGAGCAGTTCTTC,CASSLGGLAIDEQFF
TRBJ2-3,TRBV10-3,TRBD2,NA,TGTGCCATCAGCTCGGGACTAGCGGGAGATTGGGATACGCAGTATTTT,CAISSGLAGDWDTQYF
TRBJ1-3,TRBV29-1,NA,NA,TGCAGCGTTGTGGGGATCTCTGGAAACACCATATATTTT,CSVVGISGNTIYF
TRBJ2-1,TRBV28,NA,NA,TGTGCCAGCAGTTCGCCGGGGAAAAACAATGAGCAGTTCTTC,CASSSPGKNNEQFF
TRBJ2-1,TRBV6-4,TRBD2,NA,TGTGCCAGCAGTATATCCCCGACTAGCGGAGCCTACAATGAGCAGTTCTTC,CASSISPTSGAYNEQFF
TRBJ2-5,TRBV9,NA,NA,TGTGCCAGCAGCGTAAGGAGAATTGAGGGAGAAGAGACCCAGTACTTC,CASSVRRIEGEETQYF
TRBJ1-1,TRBV7-2,NA,NA,TGTGCCAGCAGCACTACAGGGATAAGGGAGCTGAAAGCTTTCTTT,CASSTTGIRELKAFF
TRBJ2-7,TRBV13,NA,NA,TGTGCCAGCAGCTCCGAGCGTGGCTACTACGAGCAGTACTTC,CASSSERGYYEQYF
TRBJ1-2,TRBV7-3,NA,NA,TGTGCCAGCAGCCCTCGAGGTCCTTCTGGGAGTGGCTACACCTTC,CASSPRGPSGSGYTF
TRBJ2-1,TRBV6-6,TRBD1,NA,TGTGCCAGCAGCTCTCGGACAGGCTCCTACAATGAGCAGTTCTTC,CASSSRTGSYNEQFF
TRBJ1-4,TRBV28,NA,NA,TGTGCCAGCAGTCACGGGGGGTCGCGAAATGAAAAACTGTTTTTT,CASSHGGSRNEKLFF
TRBJ2-3,TRBV4-3,NA,once,TGCGCCAGCAGCCAGGTGTGGACAGCGCCCCTCACAGATACGCAGTATTTT,CASSQVWTAPLTDTQYF
TRBJ1-5,TRBV2,TRBD1,NA,TGTGCCAGCAGTCAGGACAGGGGCAATCAGCCCCAGCATTTT,CASSQDRGNQPQHF
TRBJ1-4,TRBV7-2,NA,NA,TGTGCCAGCAGCTTAAATCAGCCACCTAATGAAAAACTGTTTTTT,CASSLNQPPNEKLFF
TRBJ1-3,TRBV19,NA,NA,TGTGCCAGTAGTATAATGTTCGGCCGCTCTGGAAACACCATATATTTT,CASSIMFGRSGNTIYF
TRBJ2-7,TRBV18,NA,NA,TGTGCCAGCTCACCGGGTTACGAGCAGTACTTC,CASSPGYEQYF
TRBJ2-2,TRBV6-6,NA,once,TGTGCCAGCAGTTACTCGAATTTTGGGGTCACCGGGGAGCTGTTTTTT,CASSYSNFGVTGELFF
TRBJ2-1,TRBV29-1,NA,few,TGCAGCGTGACCCGGAATGAGCAGTTCTTC,CSVTRNEQFF
TRBJ2-3,TRBV7-8,NA,NA,TGTGCCAGCAGTTCGTCACGGGGCACAGATACGCAGTATTTT,CASSSSRGTDTQYF
TRBJ1-1,TRBV7-7,NA,NA,TGTGCTAGCAGCAGGGTGGGGCAGGGCGGCACTGAAGCTTTCTTT,CASSRVGQGGTEAFF